The entry that follows covers one TCR beta chain sequence. Carrying unique molecular identifiers, the cDNA also gained a universal primer site through template switching. In TCRdb, the 5' RACE reads were re-called with MiXCR into one record per CDR3 protein. Here the sample spans about 690,000 distinct CDR3 sequences, around 21% being singletons. The CDR3 has 12 residues. From germline, CDR1 is MDHEN and CDR2 SYDVKM. V lost 6 bases to trimming and J lost 7 bases, with 10 bases between them. The data derive from a study of identical twins. The same specimen was also included in a second study, on T cells expressing NK-cell markers. That study adds: Several donors showed these clonotypes also leading the CD3+CD56-NKG2C+ fraction.

V and J are TRBV28 and TRBJ2-1; weak D call: TRBD1 (6 bases). Material: PBMCs. The receptor comes from a woman between 18 and 30 years old in good health. The CDR3 reads CASREGGNEQFF. The CDR3 DNA reads TGTGCCAGCAGGGAAGGGGGAAATGAGCAGTTCTTC.